This entry is about one T cell receptor beta chain. This sample was taken from a study of blood T cell repertoires in COVID-19. Study-level background: Researchers got acute and convalescent COVID-19 samples from the United States, Italy and Spain. Sample material is recorded as cDNA or gDNA derived from T cells, B-cell-depleted T cells, or PBMCs.

The ends were cut back, 3 bases at V and 6 bases at J, with 18 bases in the middle. Germline-derived CDR1 and CDR2 are SGHRS and YFSETQ. The CDR3 contains 15 residues. In the authors' workflow: Amplified reference gene primers provided the basis for estimating nucleated cell counts. Data came from immunoSEQ multiplex PCR; TCRdb stores just in-frame clones and leaves some out. The V and J calls and clone size are taken from that table; D and trimming were inferred from the DNA. Found here are 200,000 to 250,000 clones, around 84% of them singletons; the top ten hold just under 20%. The sample consisted of peripheral blood. This rearrangement joins TRBV5-1 to TRBJ1-1; weak D call: TRBD1 (6 bases). The TCR sequence derives from a man aged 25-45 years with active or convalescent COVID-19. The CDR3 nucleotides are TGCGCCAGCAGCTCTTTAGGGGGGGCCGGGGCTGAAGCTTTCTTT. Its translation is CASSSLGGAGAEAFF.